This T cell receptor (beta chain) was documented in a study of regulatory T cells in long-lasting Graves disease. Overall study context: Persistent Graves' disease meant over 5 years of antithyroid drugs with positive TSH receptor antibodies. Study findings and constraints: It was peripheral blood alone, not thyroid tissue, that was studied.

Construction of TCR beta libraries relied on iRepertoire HTBI primers and on Arm-PCR targeting CDR3 regions. Via MiXCR, TCRdb re-called the multiplex PCR reads, giving one row per CDR3 protein. The table has 350,000 to 500,000 distinct CDR3 sequences, around 23% seen once. The time point is: persistent/refractory GD, antithyroid drugs over 5 years with positive TRAb. Preparation of the TCR library used RNA extracted from PBMCs. This clonotype was seen only a few times. Its matching antigen is unknown. The sequence was collected from a female donor with Graves disease. The specimen was peripheral blood mononuclear cells (PBMCs), collected when the disease was refractory, from a patient treated with antithyroid drugs.

The CDR3 reads CASSPQDRGLQPQHF. In DNA form, the CDR3 reads TGTGCCAGCTCACCACAAGACAGGGGGCTTCAGCCCCAGCATTTT. The chain combines TRBV18 with TRBJ1-5; 10 nucleotides match TRBD1. CDR3 size: 15 residues. Trimming at V came to 1 base and at J to 6 bases, leaving 3 bases not matched to a gene. Per the germline V gene, CDR1 is KGHSH and CDR2 is LQKENI.